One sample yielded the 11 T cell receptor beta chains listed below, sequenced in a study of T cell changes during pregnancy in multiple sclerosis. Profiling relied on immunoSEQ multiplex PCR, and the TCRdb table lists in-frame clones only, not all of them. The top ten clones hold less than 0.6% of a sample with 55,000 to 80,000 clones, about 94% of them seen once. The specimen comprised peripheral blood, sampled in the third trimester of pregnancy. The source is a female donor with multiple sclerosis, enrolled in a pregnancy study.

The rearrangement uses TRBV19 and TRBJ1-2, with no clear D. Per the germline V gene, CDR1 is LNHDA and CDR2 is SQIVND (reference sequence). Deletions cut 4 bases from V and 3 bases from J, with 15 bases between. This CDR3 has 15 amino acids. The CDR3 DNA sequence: TGTGCCAGTAGTAACAATCGGAGGGCGGACTATGGCTACACCTTC. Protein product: CASSNNRRADYGYTF.

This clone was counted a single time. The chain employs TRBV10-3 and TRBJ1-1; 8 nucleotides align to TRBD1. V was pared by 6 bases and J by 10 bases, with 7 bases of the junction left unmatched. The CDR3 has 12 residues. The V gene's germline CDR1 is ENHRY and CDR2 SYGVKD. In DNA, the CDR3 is TGTGCCATCAGCCCCGGACAGGGCGGAGCTTTCTTT. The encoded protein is CAISPGQGGAFF.

The CDR3 protein is CASSLEVRDIQYF. The DNA of the CDR3 is TGCGCCAGCAGCTTGGAGGTGAGGGACATTCAGTACTTC. The rearrangement joins TRBV5-1 to TRBJ2-4, with TRBD2 as a possible D gene (5 bases). This CDR3 comprises 13 residues. The germline CDR1 and CDR2 sequences are SGHRS and YFSETQ. V gave up 0 bases and J gave up 8 bases, with 9 bases separating them.

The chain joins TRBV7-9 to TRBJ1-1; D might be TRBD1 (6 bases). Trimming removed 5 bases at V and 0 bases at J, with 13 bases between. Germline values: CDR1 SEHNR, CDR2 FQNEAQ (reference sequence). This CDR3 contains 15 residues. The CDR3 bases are TGTGCCAGCAGCCTTCGGACAGCTATGAACACTGAAGCTTTCTTT. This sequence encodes CASSLRTAMNTEAFF.

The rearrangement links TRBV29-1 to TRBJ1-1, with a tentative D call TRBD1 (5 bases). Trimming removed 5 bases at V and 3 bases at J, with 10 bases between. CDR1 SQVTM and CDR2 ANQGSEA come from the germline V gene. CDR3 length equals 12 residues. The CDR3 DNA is TGCAGCGTTCGTCTAGGGGACACTGAAGCTTTCTTT. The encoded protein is CSVRLGDTEAFF.

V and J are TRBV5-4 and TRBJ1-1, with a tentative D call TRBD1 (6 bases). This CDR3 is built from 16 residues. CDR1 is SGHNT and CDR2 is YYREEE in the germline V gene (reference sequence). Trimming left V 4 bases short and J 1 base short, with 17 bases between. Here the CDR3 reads CASSRRGGEGNTEAFF. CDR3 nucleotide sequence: TGTGCCAGCAGCCGCCGGGGGGGCGAGGGGAACACTGAAGCTTTCTTT.

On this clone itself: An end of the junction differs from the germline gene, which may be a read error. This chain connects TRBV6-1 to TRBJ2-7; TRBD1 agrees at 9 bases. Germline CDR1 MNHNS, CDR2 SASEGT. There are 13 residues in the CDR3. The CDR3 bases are TGTGCCAGCAGGGAAGACAGGGGGAACGAGCAGTACTTC. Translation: CASREDRGNEQYF.

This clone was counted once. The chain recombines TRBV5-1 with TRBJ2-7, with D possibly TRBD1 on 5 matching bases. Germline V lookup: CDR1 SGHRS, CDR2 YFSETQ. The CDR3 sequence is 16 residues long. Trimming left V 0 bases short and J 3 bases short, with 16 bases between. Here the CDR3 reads CASSLAGGASNYEQYF. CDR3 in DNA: TGCGCCAGCAGCTTGGCCGGTGGGGCATCTAACTACGAGCAGTACTTC.

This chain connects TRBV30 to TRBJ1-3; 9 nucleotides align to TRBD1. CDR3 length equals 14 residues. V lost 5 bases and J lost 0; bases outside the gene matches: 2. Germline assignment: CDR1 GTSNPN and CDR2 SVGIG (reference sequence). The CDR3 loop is CAWGQGSSGNTIYF. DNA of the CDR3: TGTGCCTGGGGACAGGGGAGCTCTGGAAACACCATATATTTT.

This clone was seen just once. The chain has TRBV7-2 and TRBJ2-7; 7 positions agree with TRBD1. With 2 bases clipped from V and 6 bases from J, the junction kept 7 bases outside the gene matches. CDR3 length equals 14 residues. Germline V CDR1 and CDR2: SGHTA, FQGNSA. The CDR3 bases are TGTGCCAGCAGCTTACTTCCACAGGGGACCGAGCAGTACTTC. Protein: CASSLLPQGTEQYF.

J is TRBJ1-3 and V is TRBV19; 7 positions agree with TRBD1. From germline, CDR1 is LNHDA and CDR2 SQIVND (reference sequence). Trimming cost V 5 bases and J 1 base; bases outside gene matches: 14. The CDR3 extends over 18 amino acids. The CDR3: CASSPYLTDRASGNTIYF. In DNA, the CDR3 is TGTGCCAGTAGTCCGTACCTCACCGACAGGGCGTCTGGAAACACCATATATTTT.